This T cell receptor (beta chain) was profiled in a study of a mutant IDH1 vaccine in newly diagnosed glioma. Study in general: Earlier therapy was either radiotherapy, temozolomide, or both, and most got both. Findings and limits, study-wide: There were vaccine-induced immune responses in about 93% of the patients. Changes in the top peripheral T cell clonotypes seemingly had no bearing on pseudoprogression.

As to this clone: Antigen: not known.

CDR1 and CDR2 from the germline V gene are SGHDT and YYEEEE. The CDR3 totals 12 residues. V was clipped by 3 bases and J by 8 bases, with 9 bases between them. The protocol was immunoSEQ multiplex PCR, while the TCRdb copy is restricted to in-frame clones and leaves out a portion. Of roughly 68,000 clones listed, 74% are singletons. Sample time point: week 35, safety follow-up. Mutant IDH1 20-mer peptide, at 300 ug, made up each vaccine dose, with topical imiquimod. Eight vaccinations reached patients in weeks 1, 3, 5, 7, 11, 15, 19 and 23. This specimen consisted of PBMCs, obtained from a glioma patient whose treatment included an IDH1 peptide vaccine. The V call is TRBV5-6, the J call TRBJ2-1; D is unclear. This TCR derives from a man aged 50 to 59 with glioma. This CDR3 is CASSWLEDEQFF. DNA of the CDR3: TGTGCCAGCAGCTGGCTAGAGGATGAGCAGTTCTTC.